This T cell receptor (beta chain) was profiled in a study of T cell responses to AZD1222 COVID-19 vaccine. Study-wide results and limits: Sampling captured repertoires only after the peak T cell response. The donor cohort was predominantly white British with a female majority, and clonal diversity may have been underestimated. The study reported that nearly half of spike-specific TCRs target unmutated variant regions.

Note on this clone: Its antigen is still unknown.

Trimming at V came to 1 base and at J to 4 bases, leaving 1 base not matched to a gene. Germline V gene lookup returns CDR1 SGHTA and CDR2 FQGNSA. The CDR3 is 13 residues long. TCRdb's copy holds only in-frame clones and misses some; the assay was immunoSEQ multiplex PCR. This sample has 150,000 or so clones; about 91% occur once, and the top ten carry 1% to 1.5%. The material was peripheral blood, obtained 28 days after the second AZD1222 dose. This rearrangement joins TRBV7-2 to TRBJ2-7; TRBD1 matches 7 bases. The sequence came from an adult who received the AZD1222 COVID-19 vaccine. The CDR3 coding sequence is TGTGCCAGCAGCTTAGGGACAGGTTACGAGCAGTACTTC. This encodes CASSLGTGYEQYF.